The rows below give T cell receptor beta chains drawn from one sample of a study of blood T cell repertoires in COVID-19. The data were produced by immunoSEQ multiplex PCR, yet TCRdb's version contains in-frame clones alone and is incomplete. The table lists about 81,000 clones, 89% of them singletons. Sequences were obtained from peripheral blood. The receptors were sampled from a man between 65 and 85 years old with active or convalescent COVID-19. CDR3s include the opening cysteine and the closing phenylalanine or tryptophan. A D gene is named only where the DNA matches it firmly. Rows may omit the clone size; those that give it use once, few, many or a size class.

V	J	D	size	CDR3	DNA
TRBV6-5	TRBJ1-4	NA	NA	CASSYQGRFNEKLFF	TGTGCCAGCAGTTACCAGGGCCGGTTTAATGAAAAACTGTTTTTT
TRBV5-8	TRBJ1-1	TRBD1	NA	CASSYRDRGITEAFF	TGTGCCAGCAGCTACCGGGACAGGGGCATCACTGAAGCTTTCTTT
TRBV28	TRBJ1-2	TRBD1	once	CASSYSGTGGTFNYGYTF	TGTGCCAGCAGTTACTCCGGGACAGGGGGGACGTTTAACTATGGCTACACCTTC
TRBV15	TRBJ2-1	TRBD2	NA	CATSRDRTSGGLEQFF	TGTGCCACCAGCAGAGATCGGACTAGCGGGGGTTTAGAGCAGTTCTTC
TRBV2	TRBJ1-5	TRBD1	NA	CASAPRGRPGRGNQPQHF	TGTGCCAGCGCCCCGAGGGGGCGGCCGGGTCGAGGGAATCAGCCCCAGCATTTT
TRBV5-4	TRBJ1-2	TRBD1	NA	CASSPGQGFGSNYGYTF	TGTGCCAGCAGCCCGGGACAGGGCTTCGGATCTAACTATGGCTACACCTTC
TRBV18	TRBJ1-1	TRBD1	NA	CASSNRDRVMNTEAFF	TGTGCCAGCTCAAACCGGGACAGGGTAATGAACACTGAAGCTTTCTTT
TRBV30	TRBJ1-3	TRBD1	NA	CAWSMHRTTGVGNTIYF	TGTGCCTGGAGTATGCACCGAACGACAGGGGTTGGAAACACCATATATTTT
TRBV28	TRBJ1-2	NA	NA	CASSLSGRSNYGYTF	TGTGCCAGCAGTTTATCTGGCAGGTCGAACTATGGCTACACCTTC
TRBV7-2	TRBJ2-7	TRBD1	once	CASSFDRGDEQYF	TGTGCCAGCAGCTTCGACAGGGGTGACGAGCAGTACTTC
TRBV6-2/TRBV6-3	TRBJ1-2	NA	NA	CASSYSSVSYGYTF	TGTGCCAGCAGTTACAGTAGCGTTTCCTATGGCTACACCTTC
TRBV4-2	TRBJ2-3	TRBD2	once	CASSQDPRTSGGLSTDTQYF	TGTGCCAGCAGCCAAGATCCCAGGACTAGCGGGGGGCTTAGCACAGATACGCAGTATTTT
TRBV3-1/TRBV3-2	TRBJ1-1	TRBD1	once	CASSQPTGQGVPEAFF	TGTGCCAGCAGCCAACCCACGGGACAGGGGGTTCCTGAAGCTTTCTTT
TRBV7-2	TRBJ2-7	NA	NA	CASSSLRGTANTYEQYF	TGTGCCAGCAGTAGCCTACGCGGGACAGCGAACACCTACGAGCAGTACTTC
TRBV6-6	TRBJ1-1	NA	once	CASSRPEGGTEAFF	TGTGCCAGCAGCCGACCCGAGGGCGGCACTGAAGCTTTCTTT
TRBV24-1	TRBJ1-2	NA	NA	CATSSGTLANYGYTF	TGTGCCACCAGTTCCGGGACACTAGCTAACTATGGCTACACCTTC
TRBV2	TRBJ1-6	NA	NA	CASSESSYNSPLHF	TGTGCCAGCAGCGAGAGCTCCTATAATTCACCCCTCCACTTT
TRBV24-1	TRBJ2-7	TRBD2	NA	CATDGGSGYEQYF	TGTGCCACCGACGGGGGGTCGGGCTACGAGCAGTACTTC
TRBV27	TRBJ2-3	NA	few	CASSLRQGPSTDTQYF	TGTGCCAGCAGTTTAAGGCAGGGCCCTAGCACAGATACGCAGTATTTT
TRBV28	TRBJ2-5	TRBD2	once	CASSLRRGGFETQYF	TGTGCCAGCAGTTTGCGGCGGGGGGGCTTTGAGACCCAGTACTTC
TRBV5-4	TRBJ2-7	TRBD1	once	CASSFLGGQVLYEQYF	TGTGCCAGCAGCTTTTTAGGGGGACAGGTCCTATACGAGCAGTACTTC
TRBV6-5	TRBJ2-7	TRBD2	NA	CASSYSIAGGYYEQYF	TGTGCCAGCAGTTATTCCATAGCGGGGGGGTACTACGAGCAGTACTTC
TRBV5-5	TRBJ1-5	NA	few	CASSLEGVSGNQPQHF	TGTGCCAGCAGCTTGGAAGGGGTGAGTGGCAATCAGCCCCAGCATTTT
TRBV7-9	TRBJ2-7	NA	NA	CASSRSGEQYF	TGTGCCAGCAGCCGTTCGGGCGAGCAGTACTTC
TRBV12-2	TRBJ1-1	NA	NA	CASRLHRPGNTEAFF	TGTGCAAGTCGCTTGCACAGGCCCGGGAACACTGAAGCTTTCTTT
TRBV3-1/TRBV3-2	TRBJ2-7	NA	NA	CASSQESDSVYEQYF	TGTGCCAGCAGCCAAGAATCGGATAGCGTCTACGAGCAGTACTTC
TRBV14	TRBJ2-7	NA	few	CASSQGRGLEQYF	TGTGCCAGCAGCCAGGGCCGCGGGCTCGAGCAGTACTTC
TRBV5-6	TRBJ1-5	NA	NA	CASSLGDIGSNQPQHF	TGTGCCAGCAGCTTGGGGGACATCGGTAGCAATCAGCCCCAGCATTTT
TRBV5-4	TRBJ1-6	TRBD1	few	CASSYRTGWESPLHF	TGTGCCAGCAGCTACCGGACAGGGTGGGAGTCACCCCTCCACTTT
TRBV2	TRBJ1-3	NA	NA	CASSDPTGTGNTIYF	TGTGCCAGCAGCGACCCAACAGGGACTGGAAACACCATATATTTT
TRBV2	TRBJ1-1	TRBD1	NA	CASSGDRGKQAFF	TGTGCCAGCAGCGGAGACAGGGGAAAACAAGCTTTCTTT
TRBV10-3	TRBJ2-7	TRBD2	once	CAITNPTTSDLTYEQYF	TGTGCCATTACCAACCCCACTACTAGCGACCTCACCTACGAGCAGTACTTC
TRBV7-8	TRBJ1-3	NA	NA	CASSFQSSGFSSGNTIYF	TGTGCCAGCAGCTTTCAATCATCCGGTTTTAGCTCTGGAAACACCATATATTTT
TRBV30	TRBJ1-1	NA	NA	CAWTRQNTEAFF	TGTGCCTGGACGCGGCAGAACACTGAAGCTTTCTTT
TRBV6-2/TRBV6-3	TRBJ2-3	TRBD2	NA	CASSPWTSGGTDTQYF	TGTGCCAGCAGCCCTTGGACTAGCGGGGGCACAGATACGCAGTATTTT
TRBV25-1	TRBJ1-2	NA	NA	CASSESAPPGEGYTF	TGTGCCAGCAGTGAATCAGCTCCGCCGGGTGAGGGCTACACCTTC